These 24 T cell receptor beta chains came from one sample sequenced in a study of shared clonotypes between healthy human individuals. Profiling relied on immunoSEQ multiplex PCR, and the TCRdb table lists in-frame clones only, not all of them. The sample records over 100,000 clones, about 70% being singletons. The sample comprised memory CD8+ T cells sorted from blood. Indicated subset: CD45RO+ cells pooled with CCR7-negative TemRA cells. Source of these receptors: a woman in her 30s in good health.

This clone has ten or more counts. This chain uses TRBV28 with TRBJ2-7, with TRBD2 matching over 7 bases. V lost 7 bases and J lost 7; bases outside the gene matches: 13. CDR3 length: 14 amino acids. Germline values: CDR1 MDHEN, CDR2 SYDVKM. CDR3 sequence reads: CASTPGLEASEQYF. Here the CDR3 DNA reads TGTGCCAGCACTCCAGGACTAGAGGCGAGTGAGCAGTACTTC.

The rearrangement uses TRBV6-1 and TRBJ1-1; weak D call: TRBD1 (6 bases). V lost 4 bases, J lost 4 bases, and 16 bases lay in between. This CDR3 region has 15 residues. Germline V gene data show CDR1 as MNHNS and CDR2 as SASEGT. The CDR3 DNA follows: TGTGCCAGCAGTGGGAGGACTCAGGGGTTCACTGAAGCTTTCTTT. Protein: CASSGRTQGFTEAFF.

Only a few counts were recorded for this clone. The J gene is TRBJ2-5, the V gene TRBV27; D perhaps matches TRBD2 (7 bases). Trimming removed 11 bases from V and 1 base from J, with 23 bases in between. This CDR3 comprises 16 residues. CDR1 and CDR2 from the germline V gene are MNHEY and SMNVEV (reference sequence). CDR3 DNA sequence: TGTGCCTCCTCCCCGCGACGGGGAGGGGGCCAAGAGACCCAGTACTTC. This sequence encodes CASSPRRGGGQETQYF.

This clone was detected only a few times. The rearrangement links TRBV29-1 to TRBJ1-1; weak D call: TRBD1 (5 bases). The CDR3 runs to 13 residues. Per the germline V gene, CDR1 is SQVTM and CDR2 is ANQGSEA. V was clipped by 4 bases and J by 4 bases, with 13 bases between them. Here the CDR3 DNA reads TGCAGCGTTGTATTCGGCAGGGCCACTGAAGCTTTCTTT. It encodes CSVVFGRATEAFF.

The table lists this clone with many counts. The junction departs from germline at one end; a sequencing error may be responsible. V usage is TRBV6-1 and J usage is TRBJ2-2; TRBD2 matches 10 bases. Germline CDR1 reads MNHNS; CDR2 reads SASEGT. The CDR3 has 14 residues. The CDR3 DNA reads TGCACCAGCGGGAGGGCCGGTGACACCGGGGAGCTGTTTTTT. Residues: CTSGRAGDTGELFF.

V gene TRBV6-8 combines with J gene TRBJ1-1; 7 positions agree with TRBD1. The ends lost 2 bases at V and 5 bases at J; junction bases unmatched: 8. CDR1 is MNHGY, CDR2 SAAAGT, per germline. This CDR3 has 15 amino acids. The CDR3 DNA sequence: TGTGCCAGCAGTTACCCAGCAGGGGGGACAACTGAAGCTTTCTTT. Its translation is CASSYPAGGTTEAFF.

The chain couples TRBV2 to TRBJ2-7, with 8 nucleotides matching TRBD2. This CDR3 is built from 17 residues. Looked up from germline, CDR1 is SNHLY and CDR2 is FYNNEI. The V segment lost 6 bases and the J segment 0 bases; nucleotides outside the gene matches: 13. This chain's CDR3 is CASSLFSAGGLSYEQYF. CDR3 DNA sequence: TGTGCCAGCAGCCTGTTTTCGGCGGGAGGCCTCTCCTACGAGCAGTACTTC. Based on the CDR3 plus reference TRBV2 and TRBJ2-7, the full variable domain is EPEVTQTPSHQVTQMGQEVILRCVPISNHLYFYWYRQILGQKVEFLVSFYNNEISEKSEIFDDQFSVERPDGSNFTLKIRSTKLEDSAMYFCASSLFSAGGLSYEQYFGPGTRLTVT.

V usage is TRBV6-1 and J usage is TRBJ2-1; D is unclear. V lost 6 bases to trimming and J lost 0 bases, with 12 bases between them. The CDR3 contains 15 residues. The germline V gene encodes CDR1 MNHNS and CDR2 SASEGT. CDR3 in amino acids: CASSLTASSYNEQFF. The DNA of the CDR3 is TGTGCCAGCAGCCTGACTGCCAGCTCCTACAATGAGCAGTTCTTC.

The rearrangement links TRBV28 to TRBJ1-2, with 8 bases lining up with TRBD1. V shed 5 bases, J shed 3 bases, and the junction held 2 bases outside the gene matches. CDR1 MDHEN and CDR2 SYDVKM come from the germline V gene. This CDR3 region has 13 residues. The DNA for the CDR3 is TGTGCCAGCAGTACAGGGGGTCACTATGGCTACACCTTC. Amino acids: CASSTGGHYGYTF.

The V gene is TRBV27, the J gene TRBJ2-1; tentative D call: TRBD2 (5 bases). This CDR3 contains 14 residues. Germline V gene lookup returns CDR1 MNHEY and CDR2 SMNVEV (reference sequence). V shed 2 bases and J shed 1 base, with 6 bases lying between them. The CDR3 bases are TGTGCCAGCAGTTTACGGGGTTCCTACAATGAGCAGTTCTTC. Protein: CASSLRGSYNEQFF.

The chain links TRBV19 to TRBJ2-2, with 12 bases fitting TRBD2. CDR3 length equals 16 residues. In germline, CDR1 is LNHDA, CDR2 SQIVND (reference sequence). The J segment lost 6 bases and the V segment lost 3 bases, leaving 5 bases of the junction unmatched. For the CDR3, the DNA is TGTGCCAGTAGTATCCCGACTAGCGGGAGATCCGGGGAGCTGTTTTTT. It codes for CASSIPTSGRSGELFF. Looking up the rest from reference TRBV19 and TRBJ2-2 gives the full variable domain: DGGITQSPKYLFRKEGQNVTLSCEQNLNHDAMYWYRQDPGQGLRLIYYSQIVNDFQKGDIAEGYSVSREKKESFPLTVTSAQKNPTAFYLCASSIPTSGRSGELFFGEGSRLTVL.

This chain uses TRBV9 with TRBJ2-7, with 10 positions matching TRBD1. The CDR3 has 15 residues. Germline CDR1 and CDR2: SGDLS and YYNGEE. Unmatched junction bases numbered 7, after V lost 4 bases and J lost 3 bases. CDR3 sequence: CASSSATGGLYEQYF. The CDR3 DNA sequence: TGTGCCAGCAGCTCCGCGACAGGGGGCCTCTACGAGCAGTACTTC.

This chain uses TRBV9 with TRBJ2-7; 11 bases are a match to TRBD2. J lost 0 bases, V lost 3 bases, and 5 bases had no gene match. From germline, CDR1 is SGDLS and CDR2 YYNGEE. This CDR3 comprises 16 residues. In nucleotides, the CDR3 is TGTGCCAGCAGCGGTGGGCTAGCGGGAGGCTCCTACGAGCAGTACTTC. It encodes CASSGGLAGGSYEQYF.

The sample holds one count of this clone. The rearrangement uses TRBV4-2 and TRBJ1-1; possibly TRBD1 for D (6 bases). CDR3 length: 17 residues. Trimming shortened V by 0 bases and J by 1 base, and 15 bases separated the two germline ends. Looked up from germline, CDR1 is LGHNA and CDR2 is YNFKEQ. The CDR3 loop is CASSQDAGASPNTEAFF. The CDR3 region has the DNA TGTGCCAGCAGCCAAGACGCGGGGGCATCACCGAACACTGAAGCTTTCTTT.

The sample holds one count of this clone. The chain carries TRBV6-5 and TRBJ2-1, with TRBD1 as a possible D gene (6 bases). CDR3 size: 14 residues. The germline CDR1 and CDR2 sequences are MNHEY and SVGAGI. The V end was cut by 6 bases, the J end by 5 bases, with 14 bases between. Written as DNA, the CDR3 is TGTGCCAGCAGGCCCAGGGGATGGGACAATGAGCAGTTCTTC. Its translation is CASRPRGWDNEQFF.

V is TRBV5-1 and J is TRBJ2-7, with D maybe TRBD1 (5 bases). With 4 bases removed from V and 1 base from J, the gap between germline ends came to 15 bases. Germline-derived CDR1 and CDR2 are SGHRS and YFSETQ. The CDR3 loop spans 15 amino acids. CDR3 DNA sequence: TGCGCCAGCAGCCCCTGGGTAGGGGATTCCTACGAGCAGTACTTC. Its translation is CASSPWVGDSYEQYF. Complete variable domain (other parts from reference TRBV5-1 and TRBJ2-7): KAGVTQTPRYLIKTRGQQVTLSCSPISGHRSVSWYQQTPGQGLQFLFEYFSETQRNKGNFPGRFSGRQFSNSRSEMNVSTLELGDSALYLCASSPWVGDSYEQYFGPGTRLTVT.

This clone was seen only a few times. For the CDR3, the DNA is TGCGCCAGCAGCTTGGTTCGCCTAGCCGGCGGCGAGCAGTACTTC. It yields the protein CASSLVRLAGGEQYF. J is TRBJ2-7 and V is TRBV5-1; D is perhaps TRBD2 (5 bases). This CDR3 is built from 15 residues. Per germline, CDR1 SGHRS and CDR2 YFSETQ. V dropped 0 bases and J dropped 6 bases, with 16 bases sitting between them.

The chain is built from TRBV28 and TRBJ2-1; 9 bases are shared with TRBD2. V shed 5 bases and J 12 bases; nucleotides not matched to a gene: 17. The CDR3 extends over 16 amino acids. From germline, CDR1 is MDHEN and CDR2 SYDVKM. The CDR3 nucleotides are TGTGCCAGCAGTCTCGGCGGGAGGGCCGGCAGGGTAGGGCAGTTCTTC. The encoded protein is CASSLGGRAGRVGQFF.

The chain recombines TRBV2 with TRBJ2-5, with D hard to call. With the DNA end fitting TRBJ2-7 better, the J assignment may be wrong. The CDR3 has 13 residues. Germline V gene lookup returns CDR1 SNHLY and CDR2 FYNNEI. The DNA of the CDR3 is TGTGCCAGCAGTGAGGTCCTACCCTACGAGCAGTACTTC. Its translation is CASSEVLPYEQYF.

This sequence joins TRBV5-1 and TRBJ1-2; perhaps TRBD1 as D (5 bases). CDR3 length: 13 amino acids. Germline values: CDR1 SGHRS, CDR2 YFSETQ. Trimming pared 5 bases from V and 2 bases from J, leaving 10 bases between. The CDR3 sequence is CASSPDRNYGYTF. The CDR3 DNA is TGCGCCAGCAGTCCCGACAGAAACTATGGCTACACCTTC. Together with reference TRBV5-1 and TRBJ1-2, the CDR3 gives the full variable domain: KAGVTQTPRYLIKTRGQQVTLSCSPISGHRSVSWYQQTPGQGLQFLFEYFSETQRNKGNFPGRFSGRQFSNSRSEMNVSTLELGDSALYLCASSPDRNYGYTFGSGTRLTVV.

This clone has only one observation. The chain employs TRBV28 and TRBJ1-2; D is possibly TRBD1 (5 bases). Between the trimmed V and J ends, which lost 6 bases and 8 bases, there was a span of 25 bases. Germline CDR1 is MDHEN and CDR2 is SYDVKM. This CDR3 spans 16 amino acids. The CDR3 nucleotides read TGTGCCAGCAGGGATACAGCGAGGGGCCTACTTGAGGGCTACACCTTC. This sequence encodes CASRDTARGLLEGYTF.

CDR3 in amino acids: CAISEYRVGEKLFF. CDR3 coding DNA: TGTGCCATCAGTGAGTACAGGGTCGGTGAAAAACTGTTTTTT. This rearrangement joins TRBV10-3 to TRBJ1-4, with D maybe TRBD1 (6 bases). The CDR3 spans 14 residues. Trimming left V 1 base short and J 7 bases short, with 10 bases between. The germline V gene encodes CDR1 ENHRY and CDR2 SYGVKD.

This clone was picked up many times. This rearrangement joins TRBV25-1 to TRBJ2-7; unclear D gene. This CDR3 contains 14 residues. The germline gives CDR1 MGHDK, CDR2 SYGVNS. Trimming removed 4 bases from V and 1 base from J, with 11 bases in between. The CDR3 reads CASSGRAPSYEQYF. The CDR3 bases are TGTGCCAGCAGTGGACGGGCCCCTTCCTACGAGCAGTACTTC.

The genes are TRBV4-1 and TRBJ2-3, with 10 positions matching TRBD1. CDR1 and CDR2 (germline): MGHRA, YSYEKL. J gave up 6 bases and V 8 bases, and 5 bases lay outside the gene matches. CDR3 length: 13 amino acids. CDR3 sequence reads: CASAGTGVDTQYF. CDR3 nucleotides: TGCGCCAGCGCCGGGACAGGGGTTGATACGCAGTATTTT.